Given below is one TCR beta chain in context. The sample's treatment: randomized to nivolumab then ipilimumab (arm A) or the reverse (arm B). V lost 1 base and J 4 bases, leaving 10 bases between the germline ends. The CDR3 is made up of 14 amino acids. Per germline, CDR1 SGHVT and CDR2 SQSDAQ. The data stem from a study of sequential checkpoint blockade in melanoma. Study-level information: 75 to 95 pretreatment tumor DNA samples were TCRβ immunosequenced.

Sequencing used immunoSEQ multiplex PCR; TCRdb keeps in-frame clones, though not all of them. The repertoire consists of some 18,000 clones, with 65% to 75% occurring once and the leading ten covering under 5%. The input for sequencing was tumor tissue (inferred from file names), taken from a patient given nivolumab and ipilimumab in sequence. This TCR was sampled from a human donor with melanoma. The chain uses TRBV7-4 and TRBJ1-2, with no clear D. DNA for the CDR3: TGTGCCAGCAGCTTAGACTTGGGTGGCTATGGCTACACCTTC. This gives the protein CASSLDLGGYGYTF.